The 17 T cell receptor beta chains in this list originate from one sample, sequenced in a study of cytomegalovirus exposure and HLA in healthy donors. PCR was performed using 60 Vbeta and 13 Jbeta primers. Produced via immunoSEQ multiplex PCR; TCRdb's table is partial and in-frame only. Here the sample spans around 140,000 clones, 78% being singletons. The sample consisted of PBMCs. These receptors were taken from a female donor in good health and CMV-seronegative.

This chain connects TRBV5-1 to TRBJ1-1, with a weak D call TRBD1 (5 bases). This CDR3 is built from 15 residues. CDR1 and CDR2 from the germline V gene are SGHRS and YFSETQ. Trimming stripped 5 bases from V and 0 bases from J, with 14 bases between. CDR3 loop: CASRVMEGVNTEAFF. CDR3 bases: TGCGCCAGCAGAGTCATGGAAGGGGTGAACACTGAAGCTTTCTTT.

This clone came up a few times. This chain links TRBV19 with TRBJ1-5, with D perhaps matching TRBD1 (5 bases). Trimming stripped 10 bases from V and 0 bases from J, with 22 bases between. In germline, CDR1 is LNHDA, CDR2 SQIVND (reference sequence). The CDR3 consists of 17 residues. Here the CDR3 DNA reads TGTGCCACTAACTCCTGGGCGGGGGACTATAGCAATCAGCCCCAGCATTTT. Protein product: CATNSWAGDYSNQPQHF.

The rearrangement joins TRBV6-4 to TRBJ1-2; D might be TRBD1 (6 bases). Germline loops: CDR1 MRHNA, CDR2 SNTAGT. V was clipped by 6 bases and J by 4 bases, with 18 bases between them. The CDR3 has 15 residues. CDR3 amino acids: CASSDYPGQSYGYTF. CDR3 sequence (DNA): TGTGCCAGCAGCGATTACCCAGGACAGTCCTATGGCTACACCTTC.

A few counts support this clone. The chain uses TRBV7-9 and TRBJ1-4, with a possible D match to TRBD1 (5 bases). Germline V gene data show CDR1 as SEHNR and CDR2 as FQNEAQ (reference sequence). V lost 5 bases, J lost 8 bases, and 24 bases lay in between. This CDR3 has 17 amino acids. CDR3 in DNA: TGTGCCAGCAGCGCCAACCCCCAGGGCCTGAGGAAGGAAAAACTGTTTTTT. Its translation is CASSANPQGLRKEKLFF.

The chain carries TRBV7-9 and TRBJ1-2; D gene unclear. V was cut by 1 base and J by 0 bases, with 6 bases left in between. Per germline, CDR1 SEHNR and CDR2 FQNEAQ (reference sequence). The CDR3 loop spans 14 amino acids. The CDR3 nucleotides are TGTGCCAGCAGCTTAGGTCAGGCTAACTATGGCTACACCTTC. Translating it yields CASSLGQANYGYTF.

This sequence joins TRBV6-1 and TRBJ2-3, with D possibly matching TRBD2 (5 bases). V dropped 2 bases and J dropped 5 bases, with 5 bases sitting between them. The CDR3 runs to 12 residues. Germline assignment: CDR1 MNHNS and CDR2 SASEGT. The CDR3 DNA follows: TGTGCCAGCAGTGAACGGGGAGATACGCAGTATTTT. Translating it yields CASSERGDTQYF.

The gene calls are TRBV9 and TRBJ1-1; D ambiguous. Trimming stripped 2 bases from V and 4 bases from J, with 12 bases between. The germline CDR1 and CDR2 sequences are SGDLS and YYNGEE. CDR3 length: 14 amino acids. CDR3 protein: CASSVEQSSTEAFF. CDR3 coding DNA: TGTGCCAGCAGCGTGGAACAGTCGAGCACTGAAGCTTTCTTT. Filled out from reference TRBV9 and TRBJ1-1, the complete variable domain reads DSGVTQTPKHLITATGQRVTLRCSPRSGDLSVYWYQQSLDQGLQFLIQYYNGEERAKGNILERFSAQQFPDLHSELNLSSLELGDSALYFCASSVEQSSTEAFFGQGTRLTVV.

V is TRBV2 and J is TRBJ1-5; possibly TRBD1 for D (5 bases). The CDR3 covers 14 residues. The ends were cut back, 7 bases at V and 4 bases at J, with 14 bases in the middle. Looked up from germline, CDR1 is SNHLY and CDR2 is FYNNEI. The CDR3, as DNA: TGTGCCAGCACCGAGGGACTCAAAAATCAGCCCCAGCATTTT. Translated: CASTEGLKNQPQHF.

This clone was seen a handful of times. The chain links TRBV19 to TRBJ1-1, with D uncertain. Trimming cost V 7 bases and J 3 bases, with 18 bases left between them. There are 15 residues in the CDR3. Germline lookup yields CDR1 LNHDA and CDR2 SQIVND (reference sequence). The CDR3: CASTKSGVRHTEAFF. The CDR3 region has the DNA TGTGCCAGTACGAAGAGCGGAGTTCGTCACACTGAAGCTTTCTTT.

This sequence joins TRBV5-4 and TRBJ1-1, with D maybe TRBD1 (6 bases). The CDR3 consists of 15 residues. V lost 1 base and J lost 4, with 14 bases in between. Looked up from germline, CDR1 is SGHNT and CDR2 is YYREEE (reference sequence). The CDR3 here is CASSLRGAGSTEAFF. The CDR3 nucleotides are TGTGCCAGCAGCTTGCGGGGGGCTGGTAGCACTGAAGCTTTCTTT.

CDR3 in amino acids: CASSHDRANQPQHF. The DNA of the CDR3 is TGTGCCAGCAGTCACGACAGAGCCAATCAGCCCCAGCATTTT. The genes are TRBV28 and TRBJ1-5; tentatively, D is TRBD1 (5 bases). Germline CDR1 MDHEN, CDR2 SYDVKM. Trimming stripped 5 bases from V and 3 bases from J, with 11 bases between. The CDR3 contains 14 residues.

J is TRBJ2-5 and V is TRBV7-8, with TRBD1 matching 9 bases. The last part of the DNA fits TRBJ2-7 better; the J call may be wrong. The CDR3 contains 16 residues. Germline assignment: CDR1 SGHVS and CDR2 FQNEAQ. The CDR3 sequence: CASSLSPGTGFNEQYF. CDR3 bases: TGTGCCAGCAGCTTATCCCCCGGGACAGGGTTCAACGAGCAGTACTTC.

By proportion, this clone is medium-sized. The chain couples TRBV18 to TRBJ2-5, with TRBD2 matching over 12 bases. This CDR3 region has 17 residues. Germline CDR1 KGHSH, CDR2 LQKENI. With V trimmed by 3 bases and J by 4 bases, 9 bases remained unmatched. The CDR3 sequence: CASSPSSGGAIGETQYF. In nucleotides, the CDR3 is TGTGCCAGCTCACCCTCTAGCGGGGGGGCCATTGGAGAGACCCAGTACTTC.

This rearrangement joins TRBV6-6 to TRBJ2-1; 7 bases are a match to TRBD1. This CDR3 region has 12 residues. With 10 bases clipped from V and 4 bases from J, the junction kept 4 bases outside the gene matches. The germline V gene encodes CDR1 MNHNY and CDR2 SVGAGI (reference sequence). In DNA form, the CDR3 reads TGTGCCACTACAGGGGTTTACAATGAGCAGTTCTTC. Protein sequence: CATTGVYNEQFF.

The J gene is TRBJ2-7, the V gene TRBV4-1, with a weak D call TRBD1 (5 bases). The CDR3 runs 14 residues. V lost 1 base and J 3 bases, leaving 10 bases between the germline ends. Germline CDR1 MGHRA, CDR2 YSYEKL. Written as DNA, the CDR3 is TGCGCCAGCAGCCAAGTTCGGACAAACTACGAGCAGTACTTC. This codes for CASSQVRTNYEQYF.

The rearrangement joins TRBV6-1 to TRBJ1-3; no firm D call. The germline V and J ends were trimmed by 4 bases and 0 bases, with 10 bases remaining between them. The CDR3 runs 15 residues. The germline CDR1 and CDR2 sequences are MNHNS and SASEGT. CDR3 loop: CASSVREFSGNTIYF. The DNA for the CDR3 is TGTGCCAGCAGTGTGCGGGAATTCTCTGGAAACACCATATATTTT.

This clone was observed a few times. V usage is TRBV5-4 and J usage is TRBJ1-2; 9 nucleotides agree with TRBD1. V lost 2 bases and J lost 4; bases outside the gene matches: 12. CDR1 and CDR2 (germline): SGHNT, YYREEE (reference sequence). CDR3 length equals 17 residues. The CDR3 here is CASSFAGGTGGVYGYTF. In nucleotides, the CDR3 is TGTGCCAGCAGCTTTGCAGGAGGAACAGGGGGCGTCTATGGCTACACCTTC. The variable domain in full, with the rest retrieved from reference TRBV5-4 and TRBJ1-2, is ETGVTQSPTHLIKTRGQQVTLRCSSQSGHNTVSWYQQALGQGPQFIFQYYREEENGRGNFPPRFSGLQFPNYSSELNVNALELDDSALYLCASSFAGGTGGVYGYTFGSGTRLTVV.